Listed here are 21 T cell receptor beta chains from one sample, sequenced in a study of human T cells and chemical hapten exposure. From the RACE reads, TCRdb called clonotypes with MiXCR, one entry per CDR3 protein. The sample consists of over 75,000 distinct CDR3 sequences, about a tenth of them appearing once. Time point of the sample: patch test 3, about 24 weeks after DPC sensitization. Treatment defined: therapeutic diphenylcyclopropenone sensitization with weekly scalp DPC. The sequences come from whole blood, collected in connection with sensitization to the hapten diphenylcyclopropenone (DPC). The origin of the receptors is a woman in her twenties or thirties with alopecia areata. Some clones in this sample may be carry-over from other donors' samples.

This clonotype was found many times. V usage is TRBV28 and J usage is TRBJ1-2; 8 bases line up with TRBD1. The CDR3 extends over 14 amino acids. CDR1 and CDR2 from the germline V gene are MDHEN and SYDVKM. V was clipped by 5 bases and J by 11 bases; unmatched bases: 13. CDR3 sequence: CASSALRGQDEYTF. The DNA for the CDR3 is TGTGCCAGCAGTGCGTTGCGGGGACAGGACGAATACACCTTC.

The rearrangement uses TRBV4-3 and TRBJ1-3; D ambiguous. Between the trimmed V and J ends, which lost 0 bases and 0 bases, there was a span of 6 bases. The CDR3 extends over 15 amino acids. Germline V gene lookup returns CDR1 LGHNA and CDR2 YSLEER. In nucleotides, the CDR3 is TGCGCCAGCAGCCAAGATAGGGTCTCTGGAAACACCATATATTTT. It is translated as CASSQDRVSGNTIYF.

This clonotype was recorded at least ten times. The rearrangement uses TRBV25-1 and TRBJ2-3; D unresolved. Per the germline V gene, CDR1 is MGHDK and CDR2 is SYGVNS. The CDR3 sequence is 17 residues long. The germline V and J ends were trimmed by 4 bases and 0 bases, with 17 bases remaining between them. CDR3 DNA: TGTGCCAGCAGTGGAAAGAGACCGGCTGGTAGCACAGATACGCAGTATTTT. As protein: CASSGKRPAGSTDTQYF.

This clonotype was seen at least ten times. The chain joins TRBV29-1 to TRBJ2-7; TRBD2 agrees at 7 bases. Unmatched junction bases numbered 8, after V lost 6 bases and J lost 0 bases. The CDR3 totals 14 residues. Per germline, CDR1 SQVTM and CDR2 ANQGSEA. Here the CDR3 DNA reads TGCAGCGTCGTTCCGGGACTACACTCCTACGAGCAGTACTTC. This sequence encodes CSVVPGLHSYEQYF.

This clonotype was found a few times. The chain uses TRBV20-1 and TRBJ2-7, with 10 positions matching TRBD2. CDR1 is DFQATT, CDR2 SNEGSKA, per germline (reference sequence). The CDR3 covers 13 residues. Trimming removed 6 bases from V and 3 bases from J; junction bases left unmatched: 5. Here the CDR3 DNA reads TGCAGTGCGACCGGGACTAGCGACTACGAGCAGTACTTC. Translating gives CSATGTSDYEQYF.

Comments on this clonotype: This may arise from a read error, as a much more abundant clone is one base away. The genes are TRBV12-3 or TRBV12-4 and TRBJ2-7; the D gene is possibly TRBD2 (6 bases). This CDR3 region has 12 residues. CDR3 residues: CVSSRGNGEQYF. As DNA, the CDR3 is TGTGTCAGCAGCCGCGGGAATGGCGAGCAGTACTTC.

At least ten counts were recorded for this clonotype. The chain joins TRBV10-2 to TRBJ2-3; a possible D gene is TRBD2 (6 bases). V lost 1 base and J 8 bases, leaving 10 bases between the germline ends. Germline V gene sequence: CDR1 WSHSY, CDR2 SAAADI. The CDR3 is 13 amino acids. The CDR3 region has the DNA TGCGCCAGCAGTGAGTGGGGGGTTGGTACGCAGTATTTT. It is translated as CASSEWGVGTQYF.

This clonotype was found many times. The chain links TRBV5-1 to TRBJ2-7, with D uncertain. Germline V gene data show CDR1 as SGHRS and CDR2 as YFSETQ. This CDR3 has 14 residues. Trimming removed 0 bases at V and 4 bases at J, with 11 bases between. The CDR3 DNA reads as TGCGCCAGCAGCTTGGGTTCCAGCCCTTACGAGCAGTACTTC. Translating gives CASSLGSSPYEQYF.

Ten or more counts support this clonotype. CDR3 region: CASSLGSDRNTEAFF. Here the CDR3 DNA reads TGTGCCAGCAGCTTAGGTTCGGACAGGAACACTGAAGCTTTCTTT. The chain uses TRBV11-3 and TRBJ1-1; possibly TRBD1 for D (6 bases). This CDR3 region has 15 residues. Trimming removed 1 base from V and 1 base from J, with 10 bases in between. Germline CDR1 SGHNT, CDR2 YENEEA. Supplemented by reference TRBV11-3 and TRBJ1-1, the full variable domain reads EAGVVQSPRYKIIEKKQPVAFWCNPISGHNTLYWYLQNLGQGPELLIRYENEEAVDDSQLPKDRFSAERLKGVDSTLKIQPAELGDSAVYLCASSLGSDRNTEAFFGQGTRLTVV.

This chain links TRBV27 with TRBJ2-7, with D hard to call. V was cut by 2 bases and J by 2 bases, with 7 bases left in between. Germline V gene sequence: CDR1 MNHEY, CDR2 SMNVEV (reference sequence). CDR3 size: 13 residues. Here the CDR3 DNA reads TGTGCCAGCAGTTTAACCAGTACCTACGAGCAGTACTTC. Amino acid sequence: CASSLTSTYEQYF.

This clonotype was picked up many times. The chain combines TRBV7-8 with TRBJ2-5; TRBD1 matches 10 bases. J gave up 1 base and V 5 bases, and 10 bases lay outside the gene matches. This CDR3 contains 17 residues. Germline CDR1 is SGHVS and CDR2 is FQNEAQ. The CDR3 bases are TGTGCCAGCAGCCCACTTACCGGGACAGGGGCCCAAGAGACCCAGTACTTC. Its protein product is CASSPLTGTGAQETQYF.

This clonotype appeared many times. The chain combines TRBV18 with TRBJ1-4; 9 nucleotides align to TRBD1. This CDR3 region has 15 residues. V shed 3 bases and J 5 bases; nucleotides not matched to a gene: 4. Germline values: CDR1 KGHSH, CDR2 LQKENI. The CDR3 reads CASSPRTGENEKLFF. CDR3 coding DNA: TGTGCCAGCTCACCTCGGACAGGGGAGAATGAAAAACTGTTTTTT.

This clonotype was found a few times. DNA for the CDR3: TGTGCCAGCACCTCCTGGCGGGAGAGCGGTAATGAGCAGTTCTTC. Its translation: CASTSWRESGNEQFF. The rearrangement links TRBV5-5 to TRBJ2-1; 7 nucleotides line up with TRBD2. The CDR3 runs to 15 residues. V dropped 6 bases and J dropped 7; count of bases not matched to a gene: 13. Germline V gene data show CDR1 as SGHKS and CDR2 as YYEKEE (reference sequence).

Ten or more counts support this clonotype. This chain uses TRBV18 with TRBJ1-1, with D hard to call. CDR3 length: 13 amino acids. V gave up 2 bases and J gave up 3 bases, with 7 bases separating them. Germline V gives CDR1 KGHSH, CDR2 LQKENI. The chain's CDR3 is CASSPDTYTEAFF. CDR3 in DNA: TGTGCCAGCTCACCAGACACGTACACTGAAGCTTTCTTT.

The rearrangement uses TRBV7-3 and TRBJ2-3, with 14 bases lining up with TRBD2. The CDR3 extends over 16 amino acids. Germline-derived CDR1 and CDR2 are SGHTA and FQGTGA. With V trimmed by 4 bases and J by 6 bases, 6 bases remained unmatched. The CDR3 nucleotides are TGTGCCAGCAGCTCGGGACTAGCGGGAGCGTCGGATACGCAGTATTTT. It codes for CASSSGLAGASDTQYF.

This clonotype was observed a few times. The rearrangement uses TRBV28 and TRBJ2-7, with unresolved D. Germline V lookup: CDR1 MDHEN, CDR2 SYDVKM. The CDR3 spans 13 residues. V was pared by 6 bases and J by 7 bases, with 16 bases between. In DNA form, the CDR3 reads TGTGCCAGCAGCGATTCCGGGCCCCCAGAGCAGTACGTC. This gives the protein CASSDSGPPEQYV.

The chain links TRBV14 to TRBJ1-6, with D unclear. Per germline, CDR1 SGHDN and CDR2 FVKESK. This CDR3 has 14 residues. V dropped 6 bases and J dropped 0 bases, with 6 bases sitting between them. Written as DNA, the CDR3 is TGTGCCAGCAGGGGAAGCTCCTATAATTCACCCCTCCACTTT. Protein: CASRGSSYNSPLHF. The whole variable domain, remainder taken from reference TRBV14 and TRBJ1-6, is EAGVTQFPSHSVIEKGQTVTLRCDPISGHDNLYWYRRVMGKEIKFLLHFVKESKQDESGMPNNRFLAERTGGTYSTLKVQPAELEDSGVYFCASRGSSYNSPLHFGNGTRLTVT.

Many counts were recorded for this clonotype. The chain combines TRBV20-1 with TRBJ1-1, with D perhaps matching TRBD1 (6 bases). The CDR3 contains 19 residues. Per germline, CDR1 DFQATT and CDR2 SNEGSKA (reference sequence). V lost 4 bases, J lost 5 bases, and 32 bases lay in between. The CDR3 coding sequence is TGCAGTGCTAATTCTTGGACAGAAAGGTACAGTCCGGGGCGGACTGAAGCTTTCTTT. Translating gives CSANSWTERYSPGRTEAFF.

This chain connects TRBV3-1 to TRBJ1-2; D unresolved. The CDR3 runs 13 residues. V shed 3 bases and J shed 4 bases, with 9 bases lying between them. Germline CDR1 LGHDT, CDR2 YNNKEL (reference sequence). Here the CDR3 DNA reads TGTGCCAGCAGCCAGGGAACGAGCTATGGCTACACCTTC. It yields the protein CASSQGTSYGYTF.

The CDR3 sequence: CASRGANQPQHF. CDR3 DNA: TGTGCCAGCAGGGGGGCCAATCAGCCCCAGCATTTT. The rearrangement joins TRBV28 to TRBJ1-5, with D perhaps matching TRBD1 (6 bases). In germline, CDR1 is MDHEN, CDR2 SYDVKM. The CDR3 extends over 12 amino acids. Trimming took off 6 bases at V and 3 bases at J, with 6 bases between the two ends.

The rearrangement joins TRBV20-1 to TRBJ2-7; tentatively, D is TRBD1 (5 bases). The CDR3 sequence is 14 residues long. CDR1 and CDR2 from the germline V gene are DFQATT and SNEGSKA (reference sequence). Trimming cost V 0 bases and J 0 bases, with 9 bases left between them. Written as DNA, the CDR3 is TGCAGTGCTAGAGATCAGGGCGCCTCCTACGAGCAGTACGTC. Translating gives CSARDQGASYEQYV.